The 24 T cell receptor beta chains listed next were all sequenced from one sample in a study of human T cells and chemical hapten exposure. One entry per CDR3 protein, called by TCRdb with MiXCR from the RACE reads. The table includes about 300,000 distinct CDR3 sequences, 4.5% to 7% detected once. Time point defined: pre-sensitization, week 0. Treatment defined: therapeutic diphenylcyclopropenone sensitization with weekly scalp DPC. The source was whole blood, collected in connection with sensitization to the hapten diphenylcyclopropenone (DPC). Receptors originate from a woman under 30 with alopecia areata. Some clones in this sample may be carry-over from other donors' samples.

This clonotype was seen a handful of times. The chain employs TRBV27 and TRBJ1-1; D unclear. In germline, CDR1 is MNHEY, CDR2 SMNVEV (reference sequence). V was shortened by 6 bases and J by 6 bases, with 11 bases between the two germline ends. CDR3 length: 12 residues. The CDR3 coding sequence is TGTGCCAGCAGGGGTTTAGACTCTGAAGCTTTCTTT. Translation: CASRGLDSEAFF.

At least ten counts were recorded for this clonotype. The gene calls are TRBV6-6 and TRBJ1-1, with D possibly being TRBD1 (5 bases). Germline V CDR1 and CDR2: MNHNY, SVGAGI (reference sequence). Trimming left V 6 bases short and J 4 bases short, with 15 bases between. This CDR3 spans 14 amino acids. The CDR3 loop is CASRPQGLSTEAFF. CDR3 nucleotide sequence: TGTGCCAGCAGGCCGCAGGGCTTGTCCACTGAAGCTTTCTTT.

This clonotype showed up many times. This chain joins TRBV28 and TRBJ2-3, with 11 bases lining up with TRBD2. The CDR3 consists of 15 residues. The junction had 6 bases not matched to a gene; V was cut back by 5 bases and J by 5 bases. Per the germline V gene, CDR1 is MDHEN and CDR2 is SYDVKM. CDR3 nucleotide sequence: TGTGCCAGCAGTGTAGCGGGGGGGCCAGTAGATACGCAGTATTTT. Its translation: CASSVAGGPVDTQYF.

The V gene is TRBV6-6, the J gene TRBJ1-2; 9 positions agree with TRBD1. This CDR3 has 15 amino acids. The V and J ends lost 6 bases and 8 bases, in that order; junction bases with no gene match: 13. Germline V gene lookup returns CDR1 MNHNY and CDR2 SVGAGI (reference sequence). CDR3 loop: CASRNIRDRASGYTF. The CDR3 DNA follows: TGTGCCAGCAGAAATATTCGGGACAGGGCTTCCGGCTACACCTTC.

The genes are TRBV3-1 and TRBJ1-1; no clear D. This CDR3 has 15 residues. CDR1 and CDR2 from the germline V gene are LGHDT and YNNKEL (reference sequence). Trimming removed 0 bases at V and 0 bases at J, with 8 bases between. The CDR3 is CASSQDPGMNTEAFF. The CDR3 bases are TGTGCCAGCAGCCAAGATCCCGGGATGAACACTGAAGCTTTCTTT.

CDR3 sequence (DNA): TGCAGTGCTAGCATAACCGGCAAGGATACGCAGTATTTT. It is translated as CSASITGKDTQYF. This chain connects TRBV20-1 to TRBJ2-3, with D unresolved. V lost 3 bases, J lost 6 bases, and 13 bases lay in between. Germline CDR1 and CDR2: DFQATT and SNEGSKA (reference sequence). The CDR3 spans 13 residues.

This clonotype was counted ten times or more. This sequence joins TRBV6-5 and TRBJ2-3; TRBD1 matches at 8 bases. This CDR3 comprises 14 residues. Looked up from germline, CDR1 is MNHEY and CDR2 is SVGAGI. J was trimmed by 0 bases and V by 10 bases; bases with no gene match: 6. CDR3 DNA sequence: TGTGCCACTCAGGGGGCCTCTAGCACAGATACGCAGTATTTT. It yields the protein CATQGASSTDTQYF.

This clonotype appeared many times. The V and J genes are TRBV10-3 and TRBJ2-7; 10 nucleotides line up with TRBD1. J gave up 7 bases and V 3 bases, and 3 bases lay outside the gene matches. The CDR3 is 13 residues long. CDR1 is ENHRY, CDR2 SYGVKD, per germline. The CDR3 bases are TGTGCCATCAGTGATTCGGACAGGGGGGAGCAGTACTTC. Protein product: CAISDSDRGEQYF.

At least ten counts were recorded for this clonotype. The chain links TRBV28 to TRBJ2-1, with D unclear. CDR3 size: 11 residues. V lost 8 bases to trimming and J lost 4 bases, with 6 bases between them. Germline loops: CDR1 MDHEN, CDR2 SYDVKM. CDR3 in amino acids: CASLGYNEQFF. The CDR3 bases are TGTGCCAGCTTGGGATACAATGAGCAGTTCTTC.

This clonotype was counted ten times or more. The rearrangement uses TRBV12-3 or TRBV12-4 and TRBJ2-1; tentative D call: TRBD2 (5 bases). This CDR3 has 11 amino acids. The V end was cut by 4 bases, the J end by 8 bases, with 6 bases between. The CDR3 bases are TGTGCCAGCAGTTCGAGGGATGAGCAGTTCTTC. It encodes CASSSRDEQFF.

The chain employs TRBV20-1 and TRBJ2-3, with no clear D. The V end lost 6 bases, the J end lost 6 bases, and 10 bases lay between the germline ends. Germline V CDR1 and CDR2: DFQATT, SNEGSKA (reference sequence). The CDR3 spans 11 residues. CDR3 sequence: CSADQGDTQYF. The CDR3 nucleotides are TGCAGTGCCGATCAAGGGGATACGCAGTATTTT.

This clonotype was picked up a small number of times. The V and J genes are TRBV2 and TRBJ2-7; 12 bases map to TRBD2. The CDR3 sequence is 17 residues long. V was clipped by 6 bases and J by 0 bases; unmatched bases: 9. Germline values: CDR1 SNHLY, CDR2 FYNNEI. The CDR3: CASSPGLAGFSSYEQYF. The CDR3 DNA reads TGTGCCAGCAGCCCGGGACTAGCGGGCTTCAGCTCCTACGAGCAGTACTTC.

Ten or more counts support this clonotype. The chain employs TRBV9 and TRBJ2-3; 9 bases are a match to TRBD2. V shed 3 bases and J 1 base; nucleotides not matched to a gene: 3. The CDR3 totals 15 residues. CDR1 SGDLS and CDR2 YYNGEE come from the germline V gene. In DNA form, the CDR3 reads TGTGCCAGCAGCGCGGCTAGCGGGGGCACAGATACGCAGTATTTT. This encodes CASSAASGGTDTQYF.

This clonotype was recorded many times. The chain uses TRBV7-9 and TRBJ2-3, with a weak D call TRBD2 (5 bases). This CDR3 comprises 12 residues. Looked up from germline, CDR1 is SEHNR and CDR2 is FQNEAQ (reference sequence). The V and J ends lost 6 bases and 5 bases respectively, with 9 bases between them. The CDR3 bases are TGTGCCAGCAGGAGGGCGGGAGATACGCAGTATTTT. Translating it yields CASRRAGDTQYF.

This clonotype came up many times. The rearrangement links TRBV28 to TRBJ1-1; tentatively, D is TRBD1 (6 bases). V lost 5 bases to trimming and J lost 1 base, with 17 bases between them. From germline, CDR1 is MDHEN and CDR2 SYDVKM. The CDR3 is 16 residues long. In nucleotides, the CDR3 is TGTGCCAGCAGTCCGCAATCAGGGGCCCCGAACACTGAAGCTTTCTTT. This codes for CASSPQSGAPNTEAFF.

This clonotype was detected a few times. Here the CDR3 reads CSVGIGSLMNTEAFF. The CDR3 bases are TGCAGCGTTGGGATCGGGAGCCTCATGAACACTGAAGCTTTCTTT. The chain recombines TRBV29-1 with TRBJ1-1; D not certain. CDR3 length equals 15 residues. The germline V gene encodes CDR1 SQVTM and CDR2 ANQGSEA. Trimming stripped 4 bases from V and 0 bases from J, with 15 bases between.

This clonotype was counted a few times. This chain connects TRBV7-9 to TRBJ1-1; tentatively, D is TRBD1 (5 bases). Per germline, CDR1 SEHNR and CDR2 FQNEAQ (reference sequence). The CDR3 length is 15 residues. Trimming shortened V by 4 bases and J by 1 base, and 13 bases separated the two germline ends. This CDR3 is CASSSFGASNTEAFF. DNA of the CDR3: TGTGCCAGCAGCTCATTCGGGGCATCGAACACTGAAGCTTTCTTT.

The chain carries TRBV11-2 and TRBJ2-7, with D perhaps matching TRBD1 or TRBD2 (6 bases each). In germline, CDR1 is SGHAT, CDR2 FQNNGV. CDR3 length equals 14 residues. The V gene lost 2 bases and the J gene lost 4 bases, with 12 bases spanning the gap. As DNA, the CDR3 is TGTGCCAGCAGCTTATGGGGGGCGCAGTACGAGCAGTACTTC. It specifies CASSLWGAQYEQYF.

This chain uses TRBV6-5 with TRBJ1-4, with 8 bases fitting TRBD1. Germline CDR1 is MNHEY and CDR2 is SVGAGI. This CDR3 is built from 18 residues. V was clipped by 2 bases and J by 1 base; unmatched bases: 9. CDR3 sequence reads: CASSYVSGGVRTNEKLFF. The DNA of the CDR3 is TGTGCCAGCAGTTACGTGTCAGGGGGCGTTCGAACTAATGAAAAACTGTTTTTT.

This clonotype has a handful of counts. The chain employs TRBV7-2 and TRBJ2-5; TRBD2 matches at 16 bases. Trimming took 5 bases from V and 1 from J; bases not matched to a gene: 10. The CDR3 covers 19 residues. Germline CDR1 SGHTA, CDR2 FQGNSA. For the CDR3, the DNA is TGTGCCAGCAGCCCACCGGGACTAGCGGGGGGGCGTGGCCAAGAGACCCAGTACTTC. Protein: CASSPPGLAGGRGQETQYF.

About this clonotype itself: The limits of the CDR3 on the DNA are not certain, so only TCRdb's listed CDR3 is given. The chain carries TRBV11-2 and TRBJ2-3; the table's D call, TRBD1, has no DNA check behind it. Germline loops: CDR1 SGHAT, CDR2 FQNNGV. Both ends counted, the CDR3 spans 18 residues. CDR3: CASSSPFGGGSSTDTQCF.

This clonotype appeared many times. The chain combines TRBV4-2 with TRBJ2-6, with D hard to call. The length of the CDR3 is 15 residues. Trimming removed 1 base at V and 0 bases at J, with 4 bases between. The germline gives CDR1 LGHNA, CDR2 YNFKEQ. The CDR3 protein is CASSQARSGANVLTF. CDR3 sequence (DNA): TGTGCCAGCAGCCAAGCCCGCTCTGGGGCCAACGTCCTGACTTTC.

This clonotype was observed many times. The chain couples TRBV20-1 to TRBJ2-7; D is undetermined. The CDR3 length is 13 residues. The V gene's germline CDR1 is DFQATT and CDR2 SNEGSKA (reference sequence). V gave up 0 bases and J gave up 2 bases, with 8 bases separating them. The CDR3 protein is CSARDPQTYEQYF. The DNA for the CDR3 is TGCAGTGCTAGAGATCCCCAAACCTACGAGCAGTACTTC.

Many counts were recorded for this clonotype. Here the CDR3 reads CASSAGLNYGYTF. The CDR3 nucleotides read TGCGCCAGCAGCGCGGGGTTGAACTATGGCTACACCTTC. V and J are TRBV4-1 and TRBJ1-2, with unresolved D. Germline V gene sequence: CDR1 MGHRA, CDR2 YSYEKL. The CDR3 sequence is 13 residues long. Trimming removed 5 bases from V and 2 bases from J, with 9 bases in between.